The source of this TCR beta chain is a study of T cell repertoires and HLA-DP antigens. Study context: Sorted CD137+CD4+ samples averaged roughly 200 ng DNA; pre-culture CD4+ samples, around 1,100 ng. General study findings and limits: Antigen presentation used HeLa cells, with total CD4+ cells responding.

Germline assignment: CDR1 ENHRY and CDR2 SYGVKD. The V end lost 2 bases, the J end lost 6 bases, and 7 bases lay between the germline ends. The CDR3 runs to 12 residues. The PCR primers covered 54 TRBV and 13 TRBJ segments. Data came from immunoSEQ multiplex PCR; TCRdb stores just in-frame clones and leaves some out. The sample gives some 89,000 clones, roughly 86% of which show up once; less than 2% is in the top ten. A word on this clone: Its antigen is unknown.

The clonotype was recovered from a man over 45 in good health and CMV-seronegative. The V and J genes are TRBV10-3 and TRBJ1-2; the D is unclear. Sample: CD4+ T cells from PBMCs. CDR3 DNA: TGTGCCATCAGTGAGGCGGGAGATGGCTACACCTTC. It encodes CAISEAGDGYTF.